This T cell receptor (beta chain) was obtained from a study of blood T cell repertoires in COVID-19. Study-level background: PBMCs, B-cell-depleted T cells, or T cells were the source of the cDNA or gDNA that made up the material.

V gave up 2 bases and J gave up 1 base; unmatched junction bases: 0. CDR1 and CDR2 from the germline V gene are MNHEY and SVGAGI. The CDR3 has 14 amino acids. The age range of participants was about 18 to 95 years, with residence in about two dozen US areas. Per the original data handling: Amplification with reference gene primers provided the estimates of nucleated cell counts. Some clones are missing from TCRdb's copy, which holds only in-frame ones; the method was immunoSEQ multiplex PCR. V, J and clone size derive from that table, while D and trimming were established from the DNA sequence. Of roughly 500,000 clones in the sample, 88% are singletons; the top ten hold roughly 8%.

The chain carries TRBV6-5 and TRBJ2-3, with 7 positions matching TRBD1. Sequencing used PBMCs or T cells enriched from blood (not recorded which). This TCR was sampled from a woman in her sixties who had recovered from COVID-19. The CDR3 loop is CASSYGQGTDTQYF. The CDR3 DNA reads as TGTGCCAGCAGTTACGGACAGGGCACAGATACGCAGTATTTT.